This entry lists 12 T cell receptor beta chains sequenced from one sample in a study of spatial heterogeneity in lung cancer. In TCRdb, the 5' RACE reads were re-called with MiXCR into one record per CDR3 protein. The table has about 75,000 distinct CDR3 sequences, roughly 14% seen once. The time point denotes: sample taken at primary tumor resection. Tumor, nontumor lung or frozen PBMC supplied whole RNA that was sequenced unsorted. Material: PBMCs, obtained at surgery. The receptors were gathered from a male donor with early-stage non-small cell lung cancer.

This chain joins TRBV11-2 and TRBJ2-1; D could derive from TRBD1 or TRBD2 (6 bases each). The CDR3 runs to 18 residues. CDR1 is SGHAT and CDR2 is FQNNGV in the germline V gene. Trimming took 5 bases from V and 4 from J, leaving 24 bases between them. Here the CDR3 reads CASSLIQGTGTPYNEQFF. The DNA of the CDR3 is TGTGCCAGCAGCCTAATTCAGGGGACCGGGACTCCTTACAATGAGCAGTTCTTC.

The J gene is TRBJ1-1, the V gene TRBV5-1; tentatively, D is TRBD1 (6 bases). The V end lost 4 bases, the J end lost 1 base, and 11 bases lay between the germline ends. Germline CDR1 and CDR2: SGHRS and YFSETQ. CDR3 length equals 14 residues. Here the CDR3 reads CASSIQQGNTEAFF. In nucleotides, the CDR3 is TGCGCCAGCAGCATCCAACAGGGGAACACTGAAGCTTTCTTT. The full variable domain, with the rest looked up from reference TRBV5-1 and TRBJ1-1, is KAGVTQTPRYLIKTRGQQVTLSCSPISGHRSVSWYQQTPGQGLQFLFEYFSETQRNKGNFPGRFSGRQFSNSRSEMNVSTLELGDSALYLCASSIQQGNTEAFFGQGTRLTVV.

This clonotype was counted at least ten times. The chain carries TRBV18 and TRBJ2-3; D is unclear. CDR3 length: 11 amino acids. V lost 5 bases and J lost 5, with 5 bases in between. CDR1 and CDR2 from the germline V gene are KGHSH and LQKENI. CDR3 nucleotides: TGTGCCAGCTCAGGTCAAGATACGCAGTATTTT. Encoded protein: CASSGQDTQYF.

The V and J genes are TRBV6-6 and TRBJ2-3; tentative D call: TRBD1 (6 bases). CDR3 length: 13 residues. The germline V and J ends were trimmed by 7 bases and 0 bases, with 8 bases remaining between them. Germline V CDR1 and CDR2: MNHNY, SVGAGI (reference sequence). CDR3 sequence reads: CASMQGSTDTQYF. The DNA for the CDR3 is TGTGCCAGCATGCAGGGGAGCACAGATACGCAGTATTTT.

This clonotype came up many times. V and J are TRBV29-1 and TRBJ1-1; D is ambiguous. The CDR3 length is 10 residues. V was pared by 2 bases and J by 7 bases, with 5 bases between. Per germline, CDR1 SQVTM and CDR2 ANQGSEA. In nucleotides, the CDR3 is TGCAGCGTTGAATGGGGTGAAGCTTTCTTT. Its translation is CSVEWGEAFF. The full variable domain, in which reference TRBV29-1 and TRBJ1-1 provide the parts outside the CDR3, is SAVISQKPSRDICQRGTSLTIQCQVDSQVTMMFWYRQQPGQSLTLIATANQGSEATYESGFVIDKFPISRPNLTFSTLTVSNMSPEDSSIYLCSVEWGEAFFGQGTRLTVV.

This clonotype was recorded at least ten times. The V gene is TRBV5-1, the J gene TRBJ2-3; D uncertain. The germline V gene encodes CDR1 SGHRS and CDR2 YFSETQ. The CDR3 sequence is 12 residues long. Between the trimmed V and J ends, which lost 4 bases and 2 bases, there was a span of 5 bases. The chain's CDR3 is CASSANTDTQYF. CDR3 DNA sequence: TGCGCCAGCAGCGCTAACACAGATACGCAGTATTTT.

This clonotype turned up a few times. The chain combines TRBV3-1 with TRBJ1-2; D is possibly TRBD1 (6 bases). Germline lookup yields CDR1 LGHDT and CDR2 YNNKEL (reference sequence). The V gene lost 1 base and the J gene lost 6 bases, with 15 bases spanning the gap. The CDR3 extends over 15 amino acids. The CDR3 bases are TGTGCCAGCAGCCAAGGGAGGCAGGGACATCATGGCTACACCTTC. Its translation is CASSQGRQGHHGYTF.

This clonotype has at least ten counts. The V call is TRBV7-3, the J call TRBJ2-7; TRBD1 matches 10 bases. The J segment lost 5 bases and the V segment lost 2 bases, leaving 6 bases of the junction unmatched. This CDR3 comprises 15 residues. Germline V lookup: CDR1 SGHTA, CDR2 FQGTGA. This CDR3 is CASSLVGTGADEQYF. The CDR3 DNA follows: TGTGCCAGCAGCTTAGTCGGGACAGGGGCGGACGAGCAGTACTTC.

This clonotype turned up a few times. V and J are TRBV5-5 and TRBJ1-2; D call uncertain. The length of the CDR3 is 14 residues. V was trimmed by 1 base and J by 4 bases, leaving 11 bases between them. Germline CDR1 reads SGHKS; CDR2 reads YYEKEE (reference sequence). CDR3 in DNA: TGTGCCAGCAGCTTGATCACGGCAGCCTATGGCTACACCTTC. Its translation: CASSLITAAYGYTF.

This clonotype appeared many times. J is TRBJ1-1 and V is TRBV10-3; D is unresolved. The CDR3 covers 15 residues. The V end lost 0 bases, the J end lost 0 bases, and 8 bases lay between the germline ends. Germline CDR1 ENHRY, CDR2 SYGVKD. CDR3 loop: CAISESGSMNTEAFF. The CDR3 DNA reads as TGTGCCATCAGTGAGTCGGGCAGCATGAACACTGAAGCTTTCTTT.

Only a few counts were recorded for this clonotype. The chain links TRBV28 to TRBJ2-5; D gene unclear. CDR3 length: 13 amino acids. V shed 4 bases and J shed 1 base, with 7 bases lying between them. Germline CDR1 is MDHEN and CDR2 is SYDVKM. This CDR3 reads CASSWTIQETQYF. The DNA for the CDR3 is TGTGCCAGCAGTTGGACGATCCAAGAGACCCAGTACTTC.

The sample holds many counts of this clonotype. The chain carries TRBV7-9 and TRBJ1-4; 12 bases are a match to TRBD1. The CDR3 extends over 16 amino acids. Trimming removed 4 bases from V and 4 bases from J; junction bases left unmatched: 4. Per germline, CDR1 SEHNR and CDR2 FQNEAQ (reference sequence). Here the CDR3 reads CASSSGTGGLNEKLFF. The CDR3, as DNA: TGTGCCAGCAGCTCCGGGACAGGGGGCCTTAATGAAAAACTGTTTTTT. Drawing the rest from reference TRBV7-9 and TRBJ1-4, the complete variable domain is DTGVSQNPRHKITKRGQNVTFRCDPISEHNRLYWYRQTLGQGPEFLTYFQNEAQLEKSRLLSDRFSAERPKGSFSTLEIQRTEQGDSAMYLCASSSGTGGLNEKLFFGSGTQLSVL.